This section outlines one TCR beta chain sequence together with its context. This CDR3 is built from 16 residues. V was shortened by 4 bases and J by 8 bases, with 21 bases between the two germline ends. Per germline, CDR1 SGHRS and CDR2 YFSETQ. These data belong to a study of control samples from healthy donors and cancer patients. Using immunoSEQ multiplex PCR, the repertoire was profiled, and TCRdb retains in-frame clones only, with some absent. The sample comprises 120,000 to 150,000 clones, 75% to 90% of which are singletons, and roughly 10% rests with the top ten. V is TRBV5-1 and J is TRBJ1-4; no definite D call. Source material: blood. The clonotype originates from a woman aged 30 to 39 in good health. CDR3 in amino acids: CASSPVTGSNYEKLFF. For the CDR3, the DNA is TGCGCCAGCAGCCCCGTAACGGGGTCTAACTACGAAAAACTGTTTTTT.